The 21 T cell receptor beta chains below all came from one sample that was sequenced in a study of T cell repertoires in cytomegalovirus infection. TCRdb recomputed calls from the reads with MiXCR, one row per CDR3 protein. Found here are more than 200,000 distinct CDR3 sequences, over 8% of them singletons; the top ten hold more than 13%. Sequenced material: PBMCs. Source of these receptors: a human donor in good health (CMV status not recorded). Some clones in this sample may be carry-over from other donors' samples.

The chain combines TRBV28 with TRBJ2-5; D could derive from TRBD1 or TRBD2 (5 bases each). Germline CDR1 reads MDHEN; CDR2 reads SYDVKM. Trimming stripped 2 bases from V and 4 bases from J, with 11 bases between. CDR3 length equals 14 residues. In DNA, the CDR3 is TGTGCCAGCAGTTTAGAGGGAAGGGGAGAGACCCAGTACTTC. Translating gives CASSLEGRGETQYF.

The chain links TRBV6-6 to TRBJ2-1; D may be TRBD1 (5 bases). V was trimmed by 5 bases and J by 4 bases, leaving 24 bases between them. The CDR3 sequence is 18 residues long. Looked up from germline, CDR1 is MNHNY and CDR2 is SVGAGI (reference sequence). Written as DNA, the CDR3 is TGTGCCAGCAGTAATTTACACCCAGGGAAAGGTAGTTACAATGAGCAGTTCTTC. It is translated as CASSNLHPGKGSYNEQFF.

The chain joins TRBV28 to TRBJ2-4; D uncertain. V lost 1 base and J lost 7, with 8 bases in between. The germline gives CDR1 MDHEN, CDR2 SYDVKM. The CDR3 runs 13 residues. CDR3 amino acids: CASSLSRRNIQYF. The CDR3 region has the DNA TGTGCCAGCAGTTTATCCAGGCGCAACATTCAGTACTTC. Supplemented by reference TRBV28 and TRBJ2-4, the full variable domain reads DVKVTQSSRYLVKRTGEKVFLECVQDMDHENMFWYRQDPGLGLRLIYFSYDVKMKEKGDIPEGYSVSREKKERFSLILESASTNQTSMYLCASSLSRRNIQYFGAGTRLSVL.

This chain connects TRBV6-2 or TRBV6-3 to TRBJ2-7; D is perhaps TRBD2 (6 bases). Trimming stripped 4 bases from V and 7 bases from J, with 17 bases between. The germline V gene has CDR1 MNHEY and CDR2 SVGEGT. The CDR3 spans 14 residues. The CDR3 nucleotides read TGTGCCAGCAGTTCCCCACGACCCAGCGGGGAGCAGTACTTC. The encoded protein is CASSSPRPSGEQYF.

The chain uses TRBV6-2 or TRBV6-3 and TRBJ2-3; 8 nucleotides align to TRBD1. In germline, CDR1 is MNHEY, CDR2 SVGEGT. The CDR3 spans 12 residues. V was pared by 4 bases and J by 14 bases, with 8 bases of the junction left unmatched. CDR3 coding DNA: TGTGCCAGCAGTTCCGGGACAGGTCCGTGGTATTTT. Amino acids: CASSSGTGPWYF.

Ten or more counts support this clonotype. This rearrangement joins TRBV7-2 to TRBJ2-3, with D uncertain. With 5 bases removed from V and 4 bases from J, the gap between germline ends came to 13 bases. In germline, CDR1 is SGHTA, CDR2 FQGNSA. The CDR3 consists of 14 residues. In DNA form, the CDR3 reads TGTGCCAGCAGCCCCCAAAGCGTCCCAGATACGCAGTATTTT. Translating gives CASSPQSVPDTQYF.

In its sample, this clonotype was seen many times. The chain is built from TRBV20-1 and TRBJ1-5, with D perhaps matching TRBD1 (5 bases). V lost 2 bases and J lost 7, with 9 bases in between. Germline CDR1 and CDR2: DFQATT and SNEGSKA (reference sequence). The CDR3 totals 12 residues. CDR3 nucleotide sequence: TGCAGTGCTAGAAGGAGGGACCAGCCCCAGCATTTT. Residues: CSARRRDQPQHF.

This clonotype was detected only a few times. The chain carries TRBV28 and TRBJ2-3; 7 nucleotides match TRBD1. With 5 bases clipped from V and 2 bases from J, the junction kept 10 bases outside the gene matches. The germline CDR1 and CDR2 sequences are MDHEN and SYDVKM. The CDR3 extends over 16 amino acids. The DNA of the CDR3 is TGTGCCAGCAGTACGCCGGGACAGCTAGACACAGATACGCAGTATTTT. Its protein is CASSTPGQLDTDTQYF.

V gene TRBV7-2 combines with J gene TRBJ2-1; D tentatively reads TRBD1 or TRBD2 (5 bases each). Germline V gene sequence: CDR1 SGHTA, CDR2 FQGNSA. This CDR3 spans 15 amino acids. With 1 base removed from V and 5 bases from J, the gap between germline ends came to 12 bases. The CDR3 region is CASSLDGARDNEQFF. The DNA of the CDR3 is TGTGCCAGCAGCTTAGACGGGGCGCGCGACAATGAGCAGTTCTTC. Variable domain in full (rest from reference TRBV7-2 and TRBJ2-1): GAGVSQSPSNKVTEKGKDVELRCDPISGHTALYWYRQSLGQGLEFLIYFQGNSAPDKSGLPSDRFSAERTGGSVSTLTIQRTQQEDSAVYLCASSLDGARDNEQFFGPGTRLTVL.

In DNA form, the CDR3 reads TGTGCCAGCCACACCTGGACTGGGGCCAACGTCCTGACTTTC. Translated: CASHTWTGANVLTF. This chain joins TRBV28 and TRBJ2-6, with unresolved D. CDR1 MDHEN and CDR2 SYDVKM come from the germline V gene. V was pared by 8 bases and J by 2 bases, with 10 bases between. CDR3 length equals 14 residues.

This chain links TRBV11-3 with TRBJ2-1, with TRBD1 matching 10 bases. V lost 0 bases, J lost 8 bases, and 16 bases stayed unmatched. CDR3 length equals 19 residues. Germline V gene data show CDR1 as SGHNT and CDR2 as YENEEA. In DNA, the CDR3 is TGTGCCAGCAGCTTAGAAGATTTAATCGGACAGGGGGGTTTTTATGAGCAGTTCTTC. Protein sequence: CASSLEDLIGQGGFYEQFF.

This clonotype was seen a handful of times. J is TRBJ2-1 and V is TRBV11-3, with D perhaps matching TRBD2 (6 bases). Germline lookup yields CDR1 SGHNT and CDR2 YENEEA. The CDR3 covers 15 residues. V shed 1 base and J shed 6 bases, with 13 bases lying between them. The CDR3 here is CASSLGSGSGNEQFF. Written as DNA, the CDR3 is TGTGCCAGCAGCTTAGGTTCCGGGAGCGGCAATGAGCAGTTCTTC.

This clonotype was detected many times. This chain connects TRBV9 to TRBJ2-1, with D maybe TRBD2 (5 bases). The V end lost 2 bases, the J end lost 8 bases, and 11 bases lay between the germline ends. The CDR3 has 13 amino acids. CDR1 is SGDLS and CDR2 is YYNGEE in the germline V gene. In nucleotides, the CDR3 is TGTGCCAGCAGCGTGGGGAGATCACATGAGCAGTTCTTC. This translates into CASSVGRSHEQFF.

V is TRBV29-1 and J is TRBJ1-1, with a weak D call TRBD1 (6 bases). Germline lookup yields CDR1 SQVTM and CDR2 ANQGSEA. The CDR3 length is 10 residues. The DNA for the CDR3 is TGCCAAGGGGGTGACACTGAAGCTTTCTTT. It translates to CQGGDTEAFF.

There are many counts of this clonotype. This chain links TRBV7-2 with TRBJ2-5; 8 bases agree with TRBD1. The V segment lost 5 bases and the J segment 1 base; nucleotides outside the gene matches: 3. Germline V gene lookup returns CDR1 SGHTA and CDR2 FQGNSA. CDR3 length: 14 residues. The CDR3 is CASSRQGTQETQYF. The CDR3 DNA reads as TGTGCCAGCAGCCGACAGGGGACCCAAGAGACCCAGTACTTC.

This clonotype showed up many times. The rearrangement links TRBV6-2 or TRBV6-3 to TRBJ1-1; TRBD1 might be the D (5 bases). The CDR3 spans 14 residues. Trimming pared 4 bases from V and 1 base from J, leaving 10 bases between. CDR1 is MNHEY and CDR2 is SVGEGT in the germline V gene. CDR3 amino acids: CASSWRQGNTEAFF. CDR3 coding DNA: TGTGCCAGCAGTTGGCGTCAGGGGAACACTGAAGCTTTCTTT.

This clonotype was counted many times. CDR3 amino acids: CASSPSGQRAQETQYF. The CDR3 DNA sequence: TGTGCCAGCAGCCCTAGCGGGCAAAGGGCCCAAGAGACCCAGTACTTC. This chain links TRBV7-2 with TRBJ2-5; 8 bases agree with TRBD2. Trimming took 5 bases from V and 1 from J; bases not matched to a gene: 9. From germline, CDR1 is SGHTA and CDR2 FQGNSA. This CDR3 is built from 16 residues.

This clonotype has at least ten counts. The chain joins TRBV7-8 to TRBJ1-2, with 8 nucleotides matching TRBD1. The V and J ends lost 5 bases and 0 bases, in that order; junction bases with no gene match: 11. The CDR3 runs 17 residues. CDR1 SGHVS and CDR2 FQNEAQ come from the germline V gene. CDR3 nucleotides: TGTGCCAGCAGCCCGAGAGGCAGGGGGCTATCTAACTATGGCTACACCTTC. Translated: CASSPRGRGLSNYGYTF. Supplemented by reference TRBV7-8 and TRBJ1-2, the full variable domain reads GAGVSQSPRYKVAKRGQDVALRCDPISGHVSLFWYQQALGQGPEFLTYFQNEAQLDKSGLPSDRFFAERPEGSVSTLKIQRTQQEDSAVYLCASSPRGRGLSNYGYTFGSGTRLTVV.

This clonotype appeared many times. This rearrangement joins TRBV12-3 or TRBV12-4 to TRBJ1-1; D gene ambiguous. V was cut by 6 bases and J by 6 bases, with 14 bases left in between. The CDR3 spans 13 residues. In DNA form, the CDR3 reads TGTGCCAGCAGCTTTAGGACGGAGTCTGAAGCTTTCTTT. The encoded protein is CASSFRTESEAFF.

This clonotype was counted at least ten times. The J gene is TRBJ1-4, the V gene TRBV12-3 or TRBV12-4; D is perhaps TRBD1 (6 bases). Between the trimmed V and J ends, which lost 7 bases and 10 bases, there was a span of 10 bases. CDR3 length: 11 amino acids. For the CDR3, the DNA is TGTGCCAGCACCCAAGGGGGAAAACTGTTTTTT. Translated, it gives CASTQGGKLFF.

This clonotype was counted at least ten times. The genes are TRBV28 and TRBJ1-2; 9 positions match TRBD1. This CDR3 comprises 15 residues. The germline V gene has CDR1 MDHEN and CDR2 SYDVKM. Losses at the gene ends were 6 bases for V and 2 bases for J; bases not matched to a gene: 7. For the CDR3, the DNA is TGTGCCAGCAGCTTAGGTGGGACAGGGAACTATGGCTACACCTTC. The encoded protein is CASSLGGTGNYGYTF.